Listed here are 10 T cell receptor beta chains from one sample, sequenced in a study of brain T cells in children with intractable seizures. The data were produced by immunoSEQ multiplex PCR, yet TCRdb's version contains in-frame clones alone and is incomplete. The sample records about 120,000 clones, roughly 94% being singletons. Sequenced material: peripheral blood, taken at surgery. Source of these receptors: a boy under two years old with hemimegalencephaly and intractable seizures.

The chain links TRBV27 to TRBJ1-2; the D gene is possibly TRBD1 (5 bases). The CDR3 length is 17 residues. Germline CDR1 reads MNHEY; CDR2 reads SMNVEV (reference sequence). V was cut by 2 bases and J by 5 bases, with 21 bases left in between. CDR3 DNA: TGTGCCAGCAGTTTAAATACCCCTGGACGGGGGAGGTATGGCTACACCTTC. Translated, it gives CASSLNTPGRGRYGYTF.

The chain uses TRBV12-3 or TRBV12-4 and TRBJ2-5; D uncertain. Between the trimmed V and J ends, which lost 0 bases and 2 bases, there was a span of 1 base. This CDR3 has 12 residues. The CDR3 nucleotides are TGTGCCAGCAGTTTAGCGCAAGAGACCCAGTACTTC. This sequence encodes CASSLAQETQYF.

CDR3 nucleotide sequence: TGTGCCAGCACCCCCACCGTCGGGGTTGGTTCACCCCTCCACTTT. Translated, it gives CASTPTVGVGSPLHF. The V call is TRBV28, the J call TRBJ1-6; D is uncertain. Looked up from germline, CDR1 is MDHEN and CDR2 is SYDVKM. The V and J ends lost 7 bases and 9 bases respectively, with 19 bases between them. The CDR3 loop spans 15 amino acids. Drawing the rest from reference TRBV28 and TRBJ1-6, the complete variable domain is DVKVTQSSRYLVKRTGEKVFLECVQDMDHENMFWYRQDPGLGLRLIYFSYDVKMKEKGDIPEGYSVSREKKERFSLILESASTNQTSMYLCASTPTVGVGSPLHFGNGTRLTVT.

J is TRBJ2-3 and V is TRBV12-5; 9 bases align to TRBD2. This CDR3 has 18 amino acids. The germline CDR1 and CDR2 sequences are LGHNT and FRNRAP. Trimming at V came to 0 bases and at J to 1 base, leaving 8 bases not matched to a gene. In DNA form, the CDR3 reads TGTGCTAGTGGTTTGGTGGTGACTAGCGGTACCCGCACAGATACGCAGTATTTT. It encodes CASGLVVTSGTRTDTQYF.

The count of this clone is one. The J gene is TRBJ2-2, the V gene TRBV5-6; D is tentatively TRBD1 or TRBD2 (5 bases each). The V gene lost 0 bases and the J gene lost 4 bases, with 13 bases spanning the gap. Germline V gene sequence: CDR1 SGHDT, CDR2 YYEEEE. The CDR3 totals 16 residues. The CDR3 loop reads CASSLAGAPGTGELFF. The CDR3 DNA is TGTGCCAGCAGCTTGGCCGGGGCCCCGGGCACCGGGGAGCTGTTTTTT.

This sequence joins TRBV4-3 and TRBJ2-6, with D perhaps TRBD2 (6 bases). V lost 1 base, J lost 4 bases, and 11 bases lay in between. Per the germline V gene, CDR1 is LGHNA and CDR2 is YSLEER. The CDR3 contains 16 residues. The CDR3 DNA is TGCGCCAGCAGCCAAGGGGCGGCGGGGGGGGCCAACGTCCTGACTTTC. The encoded protein is CASSQGAAGGANVLTF.

The rearrangement joins TRBV3-1 (or the pseudogene TRBV3-2) to TRBJ2-7; 11 bases map to TRBD2. The CDR3 is made up of 14 amino acids. From germline, CDR1 is LGHDT and CDR2 YNNKEL (reference sequence). Losses at the gene ends were 3 bases for V and 5 bases for J; bases not matched to a gene: 3. The CDR3 is CASSHSGRADEQYF. The CDR3 DNA is TGTGCCAGCAGCCATAGCGGGAGGGCGGACGAGCAGTACTTC.

The chain is built from TRBV5-6 and TRBJ2-7; D remains unclear. Germline V gives CDR1 SGHDT, CDR2 YYEEEE. V was trimmed by 0 bases and J by 3 bases, leaving 7 bases between them. The CDR3 sequence is 13 residues long. This CDR3 reads CASSLGVGYEQYF. CDR3 sequence (DNA): TGTGCCAGCAGCTTGGGGGTGGGCTACGAGCAGTACTTC.

The chain combines TRBV19 with TRBJ2-2, with 9 bases aligning to TRBD2. Per germline, CDR1 LNHDA and CDR2 SQIVND (reference sequence). Losses at the gene ends were 3 bases for V and 5 bases for J; bases not matched to a gene: 7. This CDR3 spans 16 amino acids. DNA for the CDR3: TGTGCCAGTAGTATGCCTAGCGGGAAAGAGACCGGGGAGCTGTTTTTT. This sequence encodes CASSMPSGKETGELFF.

The chain employs TRBV9 and TRBJ1-1, with D possibly matching TRBD1 (5 bases). Per germline, CDR1 SGDLS and CDR2 YYNGEE. CDR3 length: 14 residues. Trimming left V 0 bases short and J 4 bases short, with 10 bases between. CDR3 in amino acids: CASSVGGFSTEAFF. In DNA form, the CDR3 reads TGTGCCAGCAGCGTAGGGGGGTTTAGCACTGAAGCTTTCTTT.